The 5 T cell receptor beta chains reported below all come from one sample, sequenced in a study of T-cell reconstitution after alpha-beta-depleted transplantation in children. Molecular barcoding with unique molecular identifiers was used for the TCRbeta library. TCRdb fed the PCR reads into MiXCR, producing one record per CDR3 protein. The data show about 300,000 distinct CDR3 sequences, 6.5% to 9% seen once. For these TCRs, the target antigens are not known. Whole-study findings and limits: T-cell counts and diversity were attributed mostly to newly produced T cells one year after transplant.

The input for sequencing was peripheral blood, taken 360 days after TCRalphabeta/CD19-depleted stem cell transplant. The receptors here all came from a female patient aged 2 to 10 who had a stem cell transplant for Fanconi anemia, so the T cells may come from the graft donor.

This clonotype was seen only a few times. The chain uses TRBV18 and TRBJ2-7; D perhaps matches TRBD2 (6 bases). From germline, CDR1 is KGHSH and CDR2 LQKENI. This CDR3 comprises 16 residues. V lost 3 bases to trimming and J lost 3 bases, with 18 bases between them. The chain's CDR3 is CASSPYAGRTYYEQYF. CDR3 DNA sequence: TGTGCCAGCTCACCCTATGCCGGGAGAACCTACTACGAGCAGTACTTC.

This clonotype was counted between two and nine times. The rearrangement links TRBV20-1 to TRBJ1-2; D unresolved. Germline-derived CDR1 and CDR2 are DFQATT and SNEGSKA (reference sequence). Deletions cut 6 bases from V and 3 bases from J, with 14 bases between. The CDR3 runs 13 residues. This CDR3 reads CSAPPPGYYGYTF. The CDR3, as DNA: TGCAGTGCCCCCCCCCCGGGGTACTATGGCTACACCTTC.

There are many counts of this clonotype. The J gene is TRBJ1-1, the V gene TRBV7-2; D may be TRBD1 (5 bases). The CDR3 runs to 12 residues. Germline assignment: CDR1 SGHTA and CDR2 FQGNSA. The V and J ends lost 1 base and 8 bases respectively, with 8 bases between them. The DNA for the CDR3 is TGTGCCAGCAGCTTAGTAGGGGACGAAGCTTTCTTT. Translating it yields CASSLVGDEAFF.

There are a few counts of this clonotype. The chain is built from TRBV4-3 and TRBJ1-4; D gene uncertain. The germline V gene encodes CDR1 LGHNA and CDR2 YSLEER. The ends were cut back, 0 bases at V and 0 bases at J, with 17 bases in the middle. The CDR3 is 19 amino acids. CDR3 coding DNA: TGCGCCAGCAGCCAAGATGGGAGGAGAGCGCGAGCAACTAATGAAAAACTGTTTTTT. Translation: CASSQDGRRARATNEKLFF.

Ten or more counts support this clonotype. V usage is TRBV9 and J usage is TRBJ2-3, with D uncertain. With 4 bases removed from V and 2 bases from J, the gap between germline ends came to 11 bases. The CDR3 covers 14 residues. CDR1 SGDLS and CDR2 YYNGEE come from the germline V gene. CDR3 sequence: CASSRSPNTDTQYF. CDR3 DNA: TGTGCCAGCAGCCGGTCACCTAACACAGATACGCAGTATTTT.